What follows are 7 T cell receptor beta chains derived from one specimen sequenced in a study of tumor-infiltrating lymphocytes in oesophageal squamous cell carcinoma. TCRdb processed the PCR reads anew with MiXCR; each CDR3 protein has one entry. The sample has under 20,000 distinct CDR3 sequences; around 38% are singletons. The specimen sequenced was blood. The receptors stem from a male donor with esophageal squamous cell carcinoma.

The chain links TRBV7-4 to TRBJ2-5; TRBD2 matches 12 bases. CDR3 length equals 16 residues. The germline gives CDR1 SGHVT, CDR2 SQSDAQ. V shed 0 bases and J 11 bases; nucleotides not matched to a gene: 10. The CDR3 nucleotides are TGTGCCAGCAGCTTAGCTCTAGCGGGAGGGTTAGATGAGCAGTACTTC. Protein product: CASSLALAGGLDEQYF.

Comments on this clonotype: Since the CDR3 does not end with the conserved phenylalanine or tryptophan, this likely comes from a read error. Because the CDR3's place on the DNA is in doubt, the DNA is left out and the CDR3 is given as listed by TCRdb. The gene calls are TRBV7-9 and TRBJ2-5; the table's D call TRBD1 went unverified against the DNA. Germline V gives CDR1 SEHNR, CDR2 FQNEAQ (reference sequence). The CDR3 sequence runs 17 residues, both termini included. This CDR3 is CASSERWTGDSPLHFGN.

This clonotype appeared many times. The chain recombines TRBV3-1 with TRBJ1-1; 7 bases fit TRBD1. Per the germline V gene, CDR1 is LGHDT and CDR2 is YNNKEL (reference sequence). The CDR3 length is 14 residues. Trimming cost V 0 bases and J 4 bases; bases outside gene matches: 2. For the CDR3, the DNA is TGTGCCAGCAGCCAAGAACAGGGGAGCACTGAAGCTTTCTTT. Translated, it gives CASSQEQGSTEAFF.

The chain links TRBV7-6 to TRBJ2-5; TRBD1 aligns across 9 bases. V gave up 5 bases and J gave up 13 bases; unmatched junction bases: 23. Germline lookup yields CDR1 SGHVS and CDR2 FNYEAQ. The CDR3 covers 17 residues. The CDR3 here is CASSPGTGTGNTGELYF. The DNA of the CDR3 is TGTGCCAGCAGCCCGGGGACCGGGACAGGGAACACCGGGGAGCTGTACTTC.

The V and J genes are TRBV7-3 and TRBJ2-4; the D gene is possibly TRBD2 (6 bases). The J call may be mistaken, given a closer DNA end match to TRBJ2-7. The V gene's germline CDR1 is SGHTA and CDR2 FQGTGA. This CDR3 is 13 amino acids long. CDR3 bases: TGTGCCAGCAGCTTTGGCGGGAACTACGAGCAGTACTTC. It specifies CASSFGGNYEQYF.

Points on this clonotype: Since a much larger clone is just one base distant, this may be a read error. The V and J genes are TRBV5-5 and TRBJ2-7; no clear D gene. Gene TRBJ2-1 matches the end of the DNA better, so the J call may be wrong. CDR1 SGHKS and CDR2 YYEKEE come from the germline V gene (reference sequence). The CDR3 contains 14 residues. The CDR3 is CASSPPSGSYEQFF. The DNA of the CDR3 is TGTGCCAGCAGCCCTCCTTCGGGTTCCTACGAGCAGTTCTTC.

The table lists this clonotype with many counts. The chain employs TRBV12-3 or TRBV12-4 and TRBJ1-1, with D tentatively TRBD1 (5 bases). The CDR3 length is 13 residues. Deletions cut 6 bases from V and 2 bases from J, with 10 bases between. As DNA, the CDR3 is TGTGCCAGCAGGGCACGGACAAACACTGAAGCTTTCTTT. This gives the protein CASRARTNTEAFF.